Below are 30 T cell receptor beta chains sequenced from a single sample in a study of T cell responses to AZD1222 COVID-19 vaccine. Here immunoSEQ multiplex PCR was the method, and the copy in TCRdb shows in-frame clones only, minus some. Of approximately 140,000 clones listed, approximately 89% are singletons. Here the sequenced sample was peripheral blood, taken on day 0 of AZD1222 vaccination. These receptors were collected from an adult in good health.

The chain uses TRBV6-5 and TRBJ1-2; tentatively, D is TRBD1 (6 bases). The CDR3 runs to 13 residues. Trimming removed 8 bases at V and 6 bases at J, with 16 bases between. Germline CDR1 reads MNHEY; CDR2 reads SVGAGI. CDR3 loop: CASRGGAEDGYTF. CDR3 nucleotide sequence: TGTGCCAGCCGAGGGGGGGCTGAGGATGGCTACACCTTC.

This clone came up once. The CDR3 loop reads CASSLRGRGGYTF. The CDR3 coding sequence is TGTGCCAGCAGCTTAAGAGGGCGCGGTGGCTACACCTTC. The genes are TRBV13 and TRBJ1-2; D remains unclear. Germline CDR1 PRHDT, CDR2 FYEKMQ (reference sequence). The CDR3 contains 13 residues. Trimming removed 2 bases from V and 7 bases from J, with 11 bases in between. Using reference TRBV13 and TRBJ1-2 for the parts outside the CDR3, the full variable domain is AAGVIQSPRHLIKEKRETATLKCYPIPRHDTVYWYQQGPGQDPQFLISFYEKMQSDKGSIPDRFSAQQFSDYHSELNMSSLELGDSALYFCASSLRGRGGYTFGSGTRLTVV.

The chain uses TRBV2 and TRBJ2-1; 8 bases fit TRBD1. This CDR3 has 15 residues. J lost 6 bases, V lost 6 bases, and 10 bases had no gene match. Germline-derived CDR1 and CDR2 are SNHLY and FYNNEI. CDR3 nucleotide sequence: TGTGCCAGCAGCCTAGGACAGGGAGTGGGCAATGAGCAGTTCTTC. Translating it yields CASSLGQGVGNEQFF.

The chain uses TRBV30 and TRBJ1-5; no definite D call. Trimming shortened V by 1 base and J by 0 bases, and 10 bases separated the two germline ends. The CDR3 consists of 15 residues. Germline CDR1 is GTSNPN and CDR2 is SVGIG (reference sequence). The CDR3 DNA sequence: TGTGCCTGGAGTGAGGGTGCCATTAGCAATCAGCCCCAGCATTTT. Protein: CAWSEGAISNQPQHF.

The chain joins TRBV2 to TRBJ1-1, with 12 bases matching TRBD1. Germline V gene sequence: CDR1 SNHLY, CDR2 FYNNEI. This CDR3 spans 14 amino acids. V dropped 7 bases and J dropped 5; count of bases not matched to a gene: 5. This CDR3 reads CASMGQGAPTEAFF. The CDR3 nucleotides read TGTGCCAGCATGGGACAGGGGGCGCCGACTGAAGCTTTCTTT.

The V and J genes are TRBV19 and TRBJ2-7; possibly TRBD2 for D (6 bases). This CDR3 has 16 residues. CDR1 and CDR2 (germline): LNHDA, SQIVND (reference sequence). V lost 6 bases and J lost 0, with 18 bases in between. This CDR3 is CASSGGLRLYSYEQYF. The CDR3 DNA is TGTGCCAGTAGCGGGGGACTCCGATTATACTCCTACGAGCAGTACTTC. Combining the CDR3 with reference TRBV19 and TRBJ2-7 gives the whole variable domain DGGITQSPKYLFRKEGQNVTLSCEQNLNHDAMYWYRQDPGQGLRLIYYSQIVNDFQKGDIAEGYSVSREKKESFPLTVTSAQKNPTAFYLCASSGGLRLYSYEQYFGPGTRLTVT.

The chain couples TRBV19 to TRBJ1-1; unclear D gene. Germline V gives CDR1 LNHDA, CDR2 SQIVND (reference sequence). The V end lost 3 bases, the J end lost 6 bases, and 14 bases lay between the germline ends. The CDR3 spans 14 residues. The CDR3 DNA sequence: TGTGCCAGTAGTATGGCCGGGGTGTACGCTGAAGCTTTCTTT. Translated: CASSMAGVYAEAFF.

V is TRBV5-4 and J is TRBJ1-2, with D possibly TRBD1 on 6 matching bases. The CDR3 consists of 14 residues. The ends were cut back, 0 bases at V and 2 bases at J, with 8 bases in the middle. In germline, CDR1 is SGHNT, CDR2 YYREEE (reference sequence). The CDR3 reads CASSLVGGNYGYTF. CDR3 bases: TGTGCCAGCAGCTTGGTAGGGGGAAACTATGGCTACACCTTC.

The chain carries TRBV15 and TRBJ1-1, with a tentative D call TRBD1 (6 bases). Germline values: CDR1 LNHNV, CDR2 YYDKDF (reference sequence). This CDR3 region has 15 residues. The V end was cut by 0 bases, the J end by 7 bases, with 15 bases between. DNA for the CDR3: TGTGCCACCAGCAGAGATGCGTTCGGGGGCCTTGAAGCTTTCTTT. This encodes CATSRDAFGGLEAFF.

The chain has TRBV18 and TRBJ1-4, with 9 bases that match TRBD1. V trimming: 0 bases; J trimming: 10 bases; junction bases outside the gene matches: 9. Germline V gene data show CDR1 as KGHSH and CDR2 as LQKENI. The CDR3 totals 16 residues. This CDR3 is CASSPPGTGLEGKLFF. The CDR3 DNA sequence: TGTGCCAGCTCACCACCCGGGACAGGGCTCGAGGGAAAACTGTTTTTT. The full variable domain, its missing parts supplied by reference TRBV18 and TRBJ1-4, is NAGVMQNPRHLVRRRGQEARLRCSPMKGHSHVYWYRQLPEEGLKFMVYLQKENIIDESGMPKERFSAEFPKEGPSILRIQQVVRGDSAAYFCASSPPGTGLEGKLFFGSGTQLSVL.

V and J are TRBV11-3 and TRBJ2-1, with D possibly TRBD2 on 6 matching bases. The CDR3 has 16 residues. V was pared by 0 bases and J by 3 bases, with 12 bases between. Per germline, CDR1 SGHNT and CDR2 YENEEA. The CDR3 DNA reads TGTGCCAGCAGCTTAGAATCTCTAGCGAGCTACAATGAGCAGTTCTTC. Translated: CASSLESLASYNEQFF. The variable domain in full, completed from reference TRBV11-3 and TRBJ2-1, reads EAGVVQSPRYKIIEKKQPVAFWCNPISGHNTLYWYLQNLGQGPELLIRYENEEAVDDSQLPKDRFSAERLKGVDSTLKIQPAELGDSAVYLCASSLESLASYNEQFFGPGTRLTVL.

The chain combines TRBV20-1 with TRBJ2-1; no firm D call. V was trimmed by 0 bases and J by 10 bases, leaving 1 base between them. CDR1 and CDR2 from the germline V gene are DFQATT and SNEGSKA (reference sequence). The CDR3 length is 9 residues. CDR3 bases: TGCAGTGCTAGAGAGGAGCAGTTCTTC. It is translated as CSAREEQFF.

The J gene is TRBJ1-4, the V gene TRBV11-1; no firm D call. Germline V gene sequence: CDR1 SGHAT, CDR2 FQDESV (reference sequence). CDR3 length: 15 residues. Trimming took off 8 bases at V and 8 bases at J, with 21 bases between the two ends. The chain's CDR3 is CASSPNRVAWEKLFF. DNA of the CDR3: TGTGCCAGCTCCCCTAACCGGGTGGCTTGGGAAAAACTGTTTTTT.

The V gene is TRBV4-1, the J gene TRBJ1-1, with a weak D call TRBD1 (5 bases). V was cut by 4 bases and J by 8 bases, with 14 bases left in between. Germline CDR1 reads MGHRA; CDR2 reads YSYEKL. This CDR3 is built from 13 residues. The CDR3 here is CASSLLPGLEAFF. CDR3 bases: TGCGCCAGCAGCCTTCTACCGGGACTGGAAGCTTTCTTT.

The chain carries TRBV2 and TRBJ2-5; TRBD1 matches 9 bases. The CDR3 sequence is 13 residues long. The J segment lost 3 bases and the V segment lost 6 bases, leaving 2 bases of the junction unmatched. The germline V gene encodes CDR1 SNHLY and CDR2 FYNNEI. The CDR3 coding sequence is TGTGCCAGCAGCCGGGACAGGGAAGAGACCCAGTACTTC. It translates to CASSRDREETQYF.

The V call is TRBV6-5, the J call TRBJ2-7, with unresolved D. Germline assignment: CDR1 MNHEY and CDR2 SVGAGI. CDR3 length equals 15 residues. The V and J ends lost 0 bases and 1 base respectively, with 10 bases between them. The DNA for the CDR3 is TGTGCCAGCAGTTACTCGAAGGCGCAGTCCTACGAGCAGTACTTC. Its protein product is CASSYSKAQSYEQYF.

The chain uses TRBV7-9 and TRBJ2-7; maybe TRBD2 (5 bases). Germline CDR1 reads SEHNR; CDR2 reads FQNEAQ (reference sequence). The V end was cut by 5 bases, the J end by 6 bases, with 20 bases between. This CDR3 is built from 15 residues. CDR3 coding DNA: TGTGCCAGCAGCCGCGCCGATAGGCCTCGGGGCGAGCAGTACTTC. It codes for CASSRADRPRGEQYF.

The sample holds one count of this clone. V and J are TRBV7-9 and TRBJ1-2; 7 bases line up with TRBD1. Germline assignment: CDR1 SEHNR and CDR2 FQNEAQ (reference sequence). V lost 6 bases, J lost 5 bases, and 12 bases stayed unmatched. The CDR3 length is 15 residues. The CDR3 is CASSNSRGLPYGYTF. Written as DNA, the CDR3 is TGTGCCAGCAGTAACAGTAGGGGGCTTCCTTATGGCTACACCTTC.

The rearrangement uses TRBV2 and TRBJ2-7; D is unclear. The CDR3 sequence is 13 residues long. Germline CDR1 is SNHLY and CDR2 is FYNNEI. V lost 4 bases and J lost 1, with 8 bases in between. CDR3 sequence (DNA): TGTGCCAGCAGTGCTACGAGGTCCTACGAGCAGTACTTC. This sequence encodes CASSATRSYEQYF.

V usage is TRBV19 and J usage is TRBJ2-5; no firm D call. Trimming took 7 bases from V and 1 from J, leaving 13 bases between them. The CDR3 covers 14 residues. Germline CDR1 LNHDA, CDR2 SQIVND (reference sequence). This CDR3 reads CASKGPASQETQYF. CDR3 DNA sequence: TGTGCCAGTAAGGGTCCGGCTTCCCAAGAGACCCAGTACTTC.

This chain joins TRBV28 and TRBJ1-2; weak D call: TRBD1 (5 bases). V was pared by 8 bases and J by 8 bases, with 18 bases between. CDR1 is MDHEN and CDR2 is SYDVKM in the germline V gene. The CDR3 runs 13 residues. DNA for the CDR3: TGTGCCAGCTACGGACAAGAAATCCTGGGCTACACCTTC. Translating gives CASYGQEILGYTF.

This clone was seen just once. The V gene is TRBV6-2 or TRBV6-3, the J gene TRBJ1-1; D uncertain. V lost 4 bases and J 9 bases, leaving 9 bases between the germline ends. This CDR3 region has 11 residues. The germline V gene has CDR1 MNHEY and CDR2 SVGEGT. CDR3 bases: TGTGCCAGCAGTTTGAAGGGTAAAGCTTTCTTT. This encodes CASSLKGKAFF.

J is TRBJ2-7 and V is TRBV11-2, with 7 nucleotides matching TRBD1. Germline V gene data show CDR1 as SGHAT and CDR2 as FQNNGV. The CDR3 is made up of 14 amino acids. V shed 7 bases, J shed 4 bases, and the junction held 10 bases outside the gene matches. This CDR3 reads CASINRGEVYEQYF. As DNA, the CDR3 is TGTGCCAGCATCAACAGGGGTGAGGTTTACGAGCAGTACTTC.

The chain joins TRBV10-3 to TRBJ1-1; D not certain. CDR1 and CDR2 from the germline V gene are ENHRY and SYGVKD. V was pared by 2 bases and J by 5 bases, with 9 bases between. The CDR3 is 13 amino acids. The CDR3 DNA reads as TGTGCCATCAGTGAGAAGGCAAGTACTGAAGCTTTCTTT. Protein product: CAISEKASTEAFF.

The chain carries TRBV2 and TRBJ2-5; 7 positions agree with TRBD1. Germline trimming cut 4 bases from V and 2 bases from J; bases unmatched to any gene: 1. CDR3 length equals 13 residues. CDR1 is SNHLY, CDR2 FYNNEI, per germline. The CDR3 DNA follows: TGTGCCAGCAGTGTGGACAGGCAAGAGACCCAGTACTTC. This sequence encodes CASSVDRQETQYF.

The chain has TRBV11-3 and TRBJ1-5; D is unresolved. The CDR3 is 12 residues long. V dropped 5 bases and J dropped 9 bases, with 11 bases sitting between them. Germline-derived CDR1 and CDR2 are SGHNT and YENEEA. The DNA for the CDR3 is TGTGCCAGCAGCCAAATCGTTGGGCCCCAGCATTTT. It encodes CASSQIVGPQHF.

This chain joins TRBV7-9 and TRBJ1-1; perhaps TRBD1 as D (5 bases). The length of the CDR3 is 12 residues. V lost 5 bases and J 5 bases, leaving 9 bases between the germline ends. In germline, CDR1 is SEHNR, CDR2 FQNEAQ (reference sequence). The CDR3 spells CASSLDRTEAFF. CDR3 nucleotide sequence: TGTGCCAGCAGCCTCGACAGAACTGAAGCTTTCTTT.

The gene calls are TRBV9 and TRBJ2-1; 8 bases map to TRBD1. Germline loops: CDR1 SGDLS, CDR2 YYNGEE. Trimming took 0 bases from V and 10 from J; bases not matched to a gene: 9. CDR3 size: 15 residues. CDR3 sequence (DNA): TGTGCCAGCAGCGTAGAATCGTCAGGGGGCAGGGAGCAGTTCTTC. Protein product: CASSVESSGGREQFF.

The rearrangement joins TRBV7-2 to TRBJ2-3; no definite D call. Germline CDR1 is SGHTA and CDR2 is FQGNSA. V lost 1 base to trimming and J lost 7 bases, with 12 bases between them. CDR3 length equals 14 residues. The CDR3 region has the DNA TGTGCCAGCAGCTTAGATAGGGTAGGGTATACGCAGTATTTT. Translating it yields CASSLDRVGYTQYF. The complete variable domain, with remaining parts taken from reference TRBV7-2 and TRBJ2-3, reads GAGVSQSPSNKVTEKGKDVELRCDPISGHTALYWYRQSLGQGLEFLIYFQGNSAPDKSGLPSDRFSAERTGGSVSTLTIQRTQQEDSAVYLCASSLDRVGYTQYFGPGTRLTVL.

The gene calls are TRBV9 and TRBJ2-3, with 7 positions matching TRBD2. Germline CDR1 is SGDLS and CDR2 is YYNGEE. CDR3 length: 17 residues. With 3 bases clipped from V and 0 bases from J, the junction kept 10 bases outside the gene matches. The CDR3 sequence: CASSAMLTGGSTDTQYF. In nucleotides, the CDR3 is TGTGCCAGCAGCGCCATGCTGACGGGAGGAAGCACAGATACGCAGTATTTT. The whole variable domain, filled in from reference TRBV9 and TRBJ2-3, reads DSGVTQTPKHLITATGQRVTLRCSPRSGDLSVYWYQQSLDQGLQFLIQYYNGEERAKGNILERFSAQQFPDLHSELNLSSLELGDSALYFCASSAMLTGGSTDTQYFGPGTRLTVL.